Reported below is one TCR beta chain. Recruitment covered some 25 US areas and drew participants whose ages spanned about 18 to 100 years. In assigning cohorts, the study relied on participant-reported clinical history. The sample originates from a study of blood T cell repertoires in COVID-19. Across the whole study: The United States, Italy and Spain provided the acute and convalescent COVID-19 samples. T cells, B-cell-depleted T cells, or PBMCs supplied cDNA or gDNA.

Repertoires were generated with immunoSEQ multiplex PCR, while TCRdb's copy carries only in-frame clones and drops some. Among 120,000 to 150,000 clones listed, 88% were seen once. From germline, CDR1 is MRHNA and CDR2 SNTAGT. V lost 0 bases to trimming and J lost 6 bases; unmatched junction nucleotides: 3. The CDR3 spans 15 residues. The J gene is TRBJ2-1, the V gene TRBV6-4; 9 bases line up with TRBD2. Input material: PBMCs or T cells enriched from blood (not recorded which). This receptor was obtained from a woman aged 30 to 39 with acute COVID-19. In DNA, the CDR3 is TGTGCCAGCAGTGACTCCGCGGGAGGGTTCAATGAGCAGTTCTTC. It encodes CASSDSAGGFNEQFF.